This TCR beta chain was sequenced during a study of T cell responses to AZD1222 COVID-19 vaccine. TCRdb's copy holds only in-frame clones and misses some; the assay was immunoSEQ multiplex PCR. The table shows more than 85,000 clones, with approximately 91% occurring only once. Concerning this clone itself: Its specificity is not known.

Pooling was applied to second doses at about 4 or about 12 weeks. Germline V lookup: CDR1 SNHLY, CDR2 FYNNEI. The CDR3 loop spans 14 amino acids. The V end was cut by 4 bases, the J end by 2 bases, with 12 bases between. Study findings and constraints: The breadth and depth of Spike-specific TCRs increased once two AZD1222 doses had been given. Reports say nearly half of spike-specific TCRs go after unmutated variant regions. Mostly white British, mostly female donors; authors suggested clonal diversity may be underestimated.

The TCR comes from an adult who received the AZD1222 COVID-19 vaccine. This sample comprised peripheral blood, obtained 28 days after the second AZD1222 dose. V usage is TRBV2 and J usage is TRBJ2-7; the D gene is possibly TRBD1 (6 bases). This CDR3 is CASSANGTPYEQYF. In DNA, the CDR3 is TGTGCCAGCAGTGCTAACGGGACACCCTACGAGCAGTACTTC. Full variable domain (rest looked up from reference TRBV2 and TRBJ2-7): EPEVTQTPSHQVTQMGQEVILRCVPISNHLYFYWYRQILGQKVEFLVSFYNNEISEKSEIFDDQFSVERPDGSNFTLKIRSTKLEDSAMYFCASSANGTPYEQYFGPGTRLTVT.